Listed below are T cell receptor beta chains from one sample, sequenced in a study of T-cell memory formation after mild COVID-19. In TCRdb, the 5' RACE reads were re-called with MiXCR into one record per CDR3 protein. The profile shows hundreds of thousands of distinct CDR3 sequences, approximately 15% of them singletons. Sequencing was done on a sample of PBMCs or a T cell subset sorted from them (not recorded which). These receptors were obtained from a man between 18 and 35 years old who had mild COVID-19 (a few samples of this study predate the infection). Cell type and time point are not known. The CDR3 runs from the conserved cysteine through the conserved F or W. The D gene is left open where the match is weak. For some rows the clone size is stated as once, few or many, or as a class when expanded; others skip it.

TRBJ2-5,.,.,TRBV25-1,CASSQWDRGETQYF,TGTGCCAGCAGTCAATGGGACCGCGGGGAGACCCAGTACTTC
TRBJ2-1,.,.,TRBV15,CATSREESYNEQFF,TGTGCCACCAGCAGAGAGGAAAGCTACAATGAGCAGTTCTTC
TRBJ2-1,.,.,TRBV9,CASSPAARGTEQFF,TGTGCCAGCAGCCCGGCCGCCCGAGGGACTGAGCAGTTCTTC
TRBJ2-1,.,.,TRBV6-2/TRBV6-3,CASSYSGYTLYNEQFF,TGTGCCAGCAGTTACTCGGGCTACACTCTCTACAATGAGCAGTTCTTC
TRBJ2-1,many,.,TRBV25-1,CASGGHNEQFF,TGTGCCAGCGGGGGGCACAATGAGCAGTTCTTC
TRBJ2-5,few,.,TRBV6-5,CASGESRRSQYF,TGTGCCAGCGGGGAATCACGCCGTTCCCAGTACTTC
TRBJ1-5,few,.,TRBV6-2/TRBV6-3,CASSQAGRGGQPQHF,TGTGCCAGCAGCCAAGCGGGCCGGGGTGGACAGCCCCAGCATTTT
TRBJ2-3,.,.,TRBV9,CASSVSVSDTQYF,TGTGCCAGCAGCGTGTCAGTGTCAGATACGCAGTATTTT
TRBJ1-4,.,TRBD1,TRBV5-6,CASSRTGGDEKLFF,TGTGCCAGCAGCCGAACAGGGGGCGATGAAAAACTGTTTTTT
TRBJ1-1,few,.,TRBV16,CASSITITGPNTEAFF,TGTGCCAGCAGCATTACTATCACAGGGCCGAACACTGAAGCTTTCTTT
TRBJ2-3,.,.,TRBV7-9,CASSLVRGSGWTQYF,TGTGCCAGCAGCTTAGTCCGGGGGTCCGGATGGACGCAGTATTTT
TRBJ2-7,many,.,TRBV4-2,CASSQIGGAGTYEQYF,TGTGCCAGCAGCCAGATAGGGGGGGCGGGGACCTACGAGCAGTACTTC
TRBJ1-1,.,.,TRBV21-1,CASSKGLRVGGSTEAFF,TGTGCCAGCAGCAAAGGGCTCAGGGTCGGGGGAAGCACTGAAGCTTTCTTT
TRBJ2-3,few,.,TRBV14,CASSQEGFYTQYF,TGTGCCAGCAGCCAAGAAGGGTTCTATACGCAGTATTTT
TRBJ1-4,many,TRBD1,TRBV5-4,CASSAGGGEEKLFF,TGTGCCAGCAGCGCCGGAGGGGGCGAAGAAAAACTGTTTTTT
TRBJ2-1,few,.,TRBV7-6,CASSSPGPSANNEQFF,TGTGCCAGCAGCTCCCCCGGGCCTAGCGCCAACAATGAGCAGTTCTTC
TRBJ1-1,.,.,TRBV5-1,CASSLDRTVGGAFF,TGCGCCAGCAGCTTGGATCGGACAGTTGGAGGAGCTTTCTTT
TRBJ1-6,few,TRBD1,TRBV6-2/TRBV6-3,CASRTGQGRNSPLHF,TGTGCCAGCAGAACAGGACAGGGGCGGAATTCACCCCTCCACTTT
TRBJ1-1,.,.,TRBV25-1,CASSDRSEWTEAFF,TGTGCCAGCAGTGATCGCAGCGAATGGACTGAAGCTTTCTTT
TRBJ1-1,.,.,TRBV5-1,CASSLGASEAFF,TGCGCCAGCAGCTTGGGGGCATCTGAAGCTTTCTTT
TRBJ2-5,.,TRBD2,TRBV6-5,CASSYPTATSGGQETQYF,TGTGCCAGCAGTTACCCAACAGCTACTAGCGGGGGCCAAGAGACCCAGTACTTC
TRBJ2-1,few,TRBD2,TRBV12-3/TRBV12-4,CASRYEAGAPNEQFF,TGTGCCAGCAGATACGAAGCGGGGGCCCCGAATGAGCAGTTCTTC
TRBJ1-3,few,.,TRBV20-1,CSASWGNTIYF,TGCAGTGCTAGTTGGGGAAACACCATATATTTT
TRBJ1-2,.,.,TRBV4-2,CASSPYPGDYGYTF,TGTGCCAGCAGCCCCTACCCCGGGGACTATGGCTACACCTTC
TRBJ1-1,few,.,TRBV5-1,CASSRDPVGEAFF,TGCGCCAGCAGCCGAGACCCGGTTGGTGAAGCTTTCTTT
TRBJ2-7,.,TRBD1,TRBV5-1,CASSSTGGRYEQYF,TGCGCCAGCAGCTCTACAGGGGGCAGGTACGAGCAGTACTTC
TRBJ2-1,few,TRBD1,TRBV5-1,CASSPPVHDRVSYNEQFF,TGCGCCAGCAGCCCGCCGGTTCATGACAGGGTTTCGTACAATGAGCAGTTCTTC
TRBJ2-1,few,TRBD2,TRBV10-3,CAISDFSGGARNEQFF,TGTGCCATCAGTGATTTTAGCGGGGGGGCCCGAAATGAGCAGTTCTTC
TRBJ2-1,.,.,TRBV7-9,CASSSWREDWFF,TGTGCCAGCAGCTCTTGGCGGGAAGATTGGTTCTTC